These 19 T cell receptor beta chains came from one sample sequenced in a study of PD-L1 blockade in urothelial cancer. Time point indicated: pretreatment peripheral blood. TCRdb's copy holds only in-frame clones and misses some; the assay was immunoSEQ multiplex PCR. The table shows about 50,000 clones, with about 80% occurring only once. The sample consisted of PBMCs, taken around atezolizumab (anti-PD-L1) treatment. All receptors come from a man between 65 and 85 years old with urothelial cancer.

To note about this clone: At one end, the junction sequence differs from germline, possibly due to a read error. CDR3 residues: CATSRDRGFDNEQFF. The CDR3 DNA is TGTGCCACCAGCCGAGACAGGGGGTTCGACAATGAGCAGTTCTTC. The chain joins TRBV15 to TRBJ2-1; TRBD1 matches at 9 bases. Germline V lookup: CDR1 LNHNV, CDR2 YYDKDF (reference sequence). The CDR3 covers 15 residues.

The chain links TRBV9 to TRBJ1-3, with D possibly TRBD1 on 5 matching bases. The CDR3 spans 17 residues. Per germline, CDR1 SGDLS and CDR2 YYNGEE. V gave up 0 bases and J gave up 2 bases, with 15 bases separating them. The CDR3 loop reads CASSVDSSGKTGNTIYF. In DNA form, the CDR3 reads TGTGCCAGCAGCGTAGACTCCTCAGGGAAAACTGGAAACACCATATATTTT.

The rearrangement joins TRBV15 to TRBJ2-2; the match to TRBD1 covers 9 bases. CDR3 length equals 15 residues. After removal of 5 bases from V and 5 bases from J, the junction contained 6 bases not matched to a gene. Per germline, CDR1 LNHNV and CDR2 YYDKDF (reference sequence). The CDR3 DNA sequence: TGTGCCACCAGCCCCGACAGGGGGAGGACCGGGGAGCTGTTTTTT. Protein: CATSPDRGRTGELFF.

This rearrangement joins TRBV13 to TRBJ2-5; 13 nucleotides line up with TRBD2. Trimming at V came to 5 bases and at J to 3 bases, leaving 9 bases not matched to a gene. This CDR3 has 17 amino acids. CDR1 and CDR2 (germline): PRHDT, FYEKMQ (reference sequence). This chain's CDR3 is CASSPGLAGVLEETQYF. In DNA, the CDR3 is TGTGCCAGCAGCCCAGGACTAGCGGGAGTTCTCGAAGAGACCCAGTACTTC.

The CDR3 sequence: CASSPRAGGTYEQYF. The DNA of the CDR3 is TGTGCCAGCAGCCCCAGGGCAGGGGGTACCTACGAGCAGTACTTC. The chain combines TRBV14 with TRBJ2-7; TRBD1 matches 7 bases. This CDR3 region has 15 residues. V gave up 4 bases and J gave up 2 bases; unmatched junction bases: 8. The germline CDR1 and CDR2 sequences are SGHDN and FVKESK.

The chain carries TRBV27 and TRBJ1-5; D perhaps matches TRBD1 (6 bases). The CDR3 spans 15 residues. V lost 3 bases, J lost 0 bases, and 9 bases lay in between. The V gene's germline CDR1 is MNHEY and CDR2 SMNVEV (reference sequence). The CDR3 bases are TGTGCCAGCAGTTTTATGGGGGCTAGCAATCAGCCCCAGCATTTT. Translated: CASSFMGASNQPQHF.

In its sample, this clone was seen a few times. The V call is TRBV10-3, the J call TRBJ2-7; TRBD1 matches 11 bases. The germline V gene encodes CDR1 ENHRY and CDR2 SYGVKD. The V gene end was trimmed by 4 bases and the J gene end by 3 bases; junction bases not matched to a gene: 5. The CDR3 contains 15 residues. CDR3 sequence (DNA): TGTGCCATCAGTGCCGGGACAGGGGGGATCTACGAGCAGTACTTC. Encoded protein: CAISAGTGGIYEQYF.

CDR3 loop: CAWSIQGNTEAFF. In nucleotides, the CDR3 is TGTGCCTGGAGTATCCAGGGGAACACTGAAGCTTTCTTT. This chain joins TRBV30 and TRBJ1-1; tentative D call: TRBD1 (5 bases). The CDR3 totals 13 residues. Germline V gene sequence: CDR1 GTSNPN, CDR2 SVGIG (reference sequence). Trimming removed 2 bases at V and 1 base at J, with 8 bases between.

This clone was picked up a small number of times. This sequence joins TRBV6-1 and TRBJ2-7; D possibly corresponds to TRBD1 (5 bases). Per germline, CDR1 MNHNS and CDR2 SASEGT. This CDR3 is 13 amino acids long. Trimming stripped 4 bases from V and 6 bases from J, with 13 bases between. CDR3 in DNA: TGTGCCAGCAGTGGAGTGAAGGGGATCGAGCAGTACTTC. This gives the protein CASSGVKGIEQYF.

The V call is TRBV7-3, the J call TRBJ1-1; possibly TRBD1 for D (6 bases). The CDR3 contains 15 residues. The germline V and J ends were trimmed by 5 bases and 6 bases, with 19 bases remaining between them. Germline CDR1 reads SGHTA; CDR2 reads FQGTGA. The CDR3 protein is CASSLGTLLSAEAFF. The DNA for the CDR3 is TGTGCCAGCAGCCTCGGGACACTCCTAAGCGCTGAAGCTTTCTTT.

This clone came up once. V gene TRBV6-5 combines with J gene TRBJ1-3, with unresolved D. The CDR3 is 12 residues long. From germline, CDR1 is MNHEY and CDR2 SVGAGI. The ends were cut back, 6 bases at V and 0 bases at J, with 3 bases in the middle. The DNA of the CDR3 is TGTGCCAGCAGGAGCTCTGGAAACACCATATATTTT. Protein sequence: CASRSSGNTIYF.

The chain carries TRBV27 and TRBJ1-6, with D possibly matching TRBD1 (5 bases). CDR1 and CDR2 from the germline V gene are MNHEY and SMNVEV (reference sequence). Trimming left V 6 bases short and J 5 bases short, with 17 bases between. The CDR3 loop spans 16 amino acids. The CDR3 is CASRTSPTVHNSPLHF. The CDR3, as DNA: TGTGCCAGCAGGACCAGCCCGACAGTCCATAATTCACCCCTCCACTTT.

The chain uses TRBV5-1 and TRBJ1-2, with 8 bases aligning to TRBD1. This CDR3 has 16 amino acids. J gave up 0 bases and V 0 bases, and 4 bases lay outside the gene matches. From germline, CDR1 is SGHRS and CDR2 YFSETQ. CDR3 protein: CASSLGGTGSNYGYTF. CDR3 bases: TGCGCCAGCAGCTTGGGAGGGACAGGATCTAACTATGGCTACACCTTC. Supplemented by reference TRBV5-1 and TRBJ1-2, the full variable domain reads KAGVTQTPRYLIKTRGQQVTLSCSPISGHRSVSWYQQTPGQGLQFLFEYFSETQRNKGNFPGRFSGRQFSNSRSEMNVSTLELGDSALYLCASSLGGTGSNYGYTFGSGTRLTVV.

This chain uses TRBV11-3 with TRBJ1-1; weak D call: TRBD1 (6 bases). CDR3 length: 13 amino acids. Germline V gene data show CDR1 as SGHNT and CDR2 as YENEEA. V gave up 2 bases and J gave up 7 bases, with 11 bases separating them. The CDR3 DNA sequence: TGTGCCAGCAGCTTAAAGACAGGCGTTGAAGCTTTCTTT. Protein sequence: CASSLKTGVEAFF.

This clone was found a few times. V gene TRBV14 combines with J gene TRBJ1-1; a possible D gene is TRBD1 (6 bases). This CDR3 contains 16 residues. V lost 4 bases, J lost 1 base, and 16 bases lay in between. Germline CDR1 reads SGHDN; CDR2 reads FVKESK. The CDR3 loop reads CASSPVTGTGNTEAFF. Here the CDR3 DNA reads TGTGCCAGCAGCCCCGTTACAGGGACGGGGAACACTGAAGCTTTCTTT. Using reference TRBV14 and TRBJ1-1 for the parts outside the CDR3, the full variable domain is EAGVTQFPSHSVIEKGQTVTLRCDPISGHDNLYWYRRVMGKEIKFLLHFVKESKQDESGMPNNRFLAERTGGTYSTLKVQPAELEDSGVYFCASSPVTGTGNTEAFFGQGTRLTVV.

The chain employs TRBV5-6 and TRBJ1-2, with TRBD1 matching over 7 bases. In germline, CDR1 is SGHDT, CDR2 YYEEEE. After removal of 2 bases from V and 5 bases from J, the junction contained 12 bases not matched to a gene. This CDR3 spans 16 amino acids. In DNA form, the CDR3 reads TGTGCCAGCAGCTTATCAGCCCGACAGGGTTTATATGGCTACACCTTC. Translating gives CASSLSARQGLYGYTF.

A single count supports this clone. V and J are TRBV7-2 and TRBJ1-1; a weak D match, TRBD1 (5 bases). The germline V gene has CDR1 SGHTA and CDR2 FQGNSA. CDR3 length: 15 residues. With 3 bases removed from V and 3 bases from J, the gap between germline ends came to 14 bases. The CDR3 DNA follows: TGTGCCAGCAGCTTCATCCGGGGGTGGGACACTGAAGCTTTCTTT. Translated, it gives CASSFIRGWDTEAFF.

The chain joins TRBV7-2 to TRBJ1-2, with D possibly being TRBD1 (5 bases). This CDR3 is built from 14 residues. V was pared by 1 base and J by 4 bases, with 10 bases between. Per the germline V gene, CDR1 is SGHTA and CDR2 is FQGNSA. CDR3 loop: CASSLVDQGYGYTF. CDR3 in DNA: TGTGCCAGCAGCTTAGTTGACCAGGGCTATGGCTACACCTTC.

The CDR3 spells CASSQIDRLDTQYF. The CDR3 DNA reads TGTGCCAGCAGCCAAATCGACAGGTTGGATACGCAGTATTTT. The chain recombines TRBV7-3 with TRBJ2-3; TRBD1 is a possible D gene (6 bases). There are 14 residues in the CDR3. Germline CDR1 SGHTA, CDR2 FQGTGA. Trimming shortened V by 5 bases and J by 6 bases, and 15 bases separated the two germline ends.